This entry features one T cell receptor beta chain sequence. Its antigen remains unidentified. The time point: week 23, last vaccination. What each vaccine dose contained was 300 ug of mutant IDH1 20-mer peptide, accompanied by topical imiquimod. There were new WHO grade 3 or 4 astrocytomas in the donors, and these were IDH1-mutant and ATRX-lost. The data were obtained in a study of a mutant IDH1 vaccine in newly diagnosed glioma. Study as a whole: In weeks 1, 3, 5, 7, 11, 15, 19 and 23, patients were immunized, eight times in all. The initiation of vaccination occurred 4-6 weeks after radiotherapy alone, or with temozolomide cycles. Overall study results and limits: Top peripheral T cell clonotype shifts appeared unrelated to pseudoprogression.

Produced via immunoSEQ multiplex PCR; TCRdb's table is partial and in-frame only. The sample lists under 45,000 clones; about 88% were seen once. The source of this sequence is a young woman with glioma. Some clones in this sample may be carry-over from other donors' samples. The material was PBMCs, obtained from a glioma patient whose treatment included an IDH1 peptide vaccine.

The CDR3 bases are TGTGCCAGCGGGGTGCCCTACGAGCAGTACTTC. It encodes CASGVPYEQYF. The V and J genes are TRBV6-5 and TRBJ2-7, with unresolved D. V was shortened by 8 bases and J by 2 bases, with 7 bases between the two germline ends. Per the germline V gene, CDR1 is MNHEY and CDR2 is SVGAGI. CDR3 size: 11 residues.